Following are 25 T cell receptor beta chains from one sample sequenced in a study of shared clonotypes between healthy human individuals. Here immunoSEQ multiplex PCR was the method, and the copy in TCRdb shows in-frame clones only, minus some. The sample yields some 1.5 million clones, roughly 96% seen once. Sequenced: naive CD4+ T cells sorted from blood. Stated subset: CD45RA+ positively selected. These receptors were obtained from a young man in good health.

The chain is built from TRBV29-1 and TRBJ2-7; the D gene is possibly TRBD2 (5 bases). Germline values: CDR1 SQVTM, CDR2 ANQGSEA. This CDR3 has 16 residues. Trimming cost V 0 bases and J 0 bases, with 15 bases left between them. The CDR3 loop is CSVEDQDLNGSYEQYF. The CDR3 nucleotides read TGCAGCGTTGAAGATCAGGACTTAAACGGCTCCTACGAGCAGTACTTC.

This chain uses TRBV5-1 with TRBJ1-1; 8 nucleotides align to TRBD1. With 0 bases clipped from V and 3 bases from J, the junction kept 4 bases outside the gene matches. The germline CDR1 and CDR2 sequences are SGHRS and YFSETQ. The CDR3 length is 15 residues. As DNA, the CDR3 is TGCGCCAGCAGCTTGGCCCAGACAGGGGACACTGAAGCTTTCTTT. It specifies CASSLAQTGDTEAFF.

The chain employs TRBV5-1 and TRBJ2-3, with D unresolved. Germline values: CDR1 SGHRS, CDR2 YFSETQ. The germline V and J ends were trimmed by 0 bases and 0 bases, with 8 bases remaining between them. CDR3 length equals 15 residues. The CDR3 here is CASSLGPDSTDTQYF. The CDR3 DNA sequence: TGCGCCAGCAGCTTGGGTCCGGACAGCACAGATACGCAGTATTTT.

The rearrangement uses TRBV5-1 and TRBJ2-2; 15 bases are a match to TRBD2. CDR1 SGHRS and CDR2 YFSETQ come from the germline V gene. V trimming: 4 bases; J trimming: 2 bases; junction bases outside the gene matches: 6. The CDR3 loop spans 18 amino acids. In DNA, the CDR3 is TGCGCCAGCAGCCTGGGACTAGCGGGAGGTTTCAACACCGGGGAGCTGTTTTTT. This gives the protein CASSLGLAGGFNTGELFF.

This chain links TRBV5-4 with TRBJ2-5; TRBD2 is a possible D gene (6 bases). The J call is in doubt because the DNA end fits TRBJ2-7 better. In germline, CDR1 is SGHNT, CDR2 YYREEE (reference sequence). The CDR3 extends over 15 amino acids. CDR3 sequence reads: CASSRRGAGSYEQYF. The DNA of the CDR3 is TGTGCCAGCAGCCGCCGCGGGGCGGGTTCCTACGAGCAGTACTTC.

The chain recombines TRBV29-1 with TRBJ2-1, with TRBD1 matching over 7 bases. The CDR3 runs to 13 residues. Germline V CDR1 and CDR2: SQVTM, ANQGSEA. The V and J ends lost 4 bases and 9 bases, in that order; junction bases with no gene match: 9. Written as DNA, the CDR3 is TGCAGCGTTGCGACAGGGAAACGAAGTGAGCAGTTCTTC. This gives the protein CSVATGKRSEQFF.

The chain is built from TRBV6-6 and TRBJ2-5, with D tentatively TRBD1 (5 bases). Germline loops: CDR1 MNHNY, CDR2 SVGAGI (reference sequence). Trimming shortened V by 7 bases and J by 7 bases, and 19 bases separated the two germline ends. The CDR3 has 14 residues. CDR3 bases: TGTGCCAGCAATATCGGCAGGGCTGTAGGGACCCAGTACTTC. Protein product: CASNIGRAVGTQYF.

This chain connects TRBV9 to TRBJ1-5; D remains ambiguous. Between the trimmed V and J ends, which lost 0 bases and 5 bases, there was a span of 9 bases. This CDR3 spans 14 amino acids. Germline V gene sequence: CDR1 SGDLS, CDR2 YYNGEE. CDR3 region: CASSVGSQYQPQHF. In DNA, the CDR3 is TGTGCCAGCAGCGTAGGAAGTCAATATCAGCCCCAGCATTTT.

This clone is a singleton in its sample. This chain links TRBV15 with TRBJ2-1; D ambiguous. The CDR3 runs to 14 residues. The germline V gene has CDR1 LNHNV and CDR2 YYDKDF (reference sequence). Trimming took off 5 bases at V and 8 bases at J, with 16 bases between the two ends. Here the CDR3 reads CATSFRPQPDEQFF. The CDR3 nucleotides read TGTGCCACCAGCTTTAGGCCCCAGCCGGATGAGCAGTTCTTC.

In DNA form, the CDR3 reads TGCGCCAGCAGCTTGGGACTAGCGGGGCCTTACTACGAGCAGTACTTC. Its translation: CASSLGLAGPYYEQYF. The V call is TRBV5-1, the J call TRBJ2-7; 11 bases are a match to TRBD2. From germline, CDR1 is SGHRS and CDR2 YFSETQ. Trimming took 0 bases from V and 3 from J; bases not matched to a gene: 5. The CDR3 length is 16 residues.

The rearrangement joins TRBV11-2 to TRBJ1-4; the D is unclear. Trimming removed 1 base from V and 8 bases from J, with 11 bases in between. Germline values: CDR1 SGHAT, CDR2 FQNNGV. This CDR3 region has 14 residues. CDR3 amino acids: CASSLVEGGEKLFF. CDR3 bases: TGTGCCAGCAGCTTAGTCGAGGGCGGAGAAAAACTGTTTTTT.

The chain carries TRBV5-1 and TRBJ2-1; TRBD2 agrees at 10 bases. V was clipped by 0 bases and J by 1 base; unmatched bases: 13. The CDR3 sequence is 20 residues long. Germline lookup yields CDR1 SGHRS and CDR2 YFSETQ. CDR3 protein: CASSLAPRASGSISYNEQFF. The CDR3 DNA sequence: TGCGCCAGCAGCTTGGCCCCTAGGGCTAGCGGGAGTATATCCTACAATGAGCAGTTCTTC.

CDR3 sequence reads: CASSDHNMNTEAFF. Written as DNA, the CDR3 is TGTGCCAGCAGTGATCACAACATGAACACTGAAGCTTTCTTT. The chain recombines TRBV2 with TRBJ1-1; D gene uncertain. This CDR3 is built from 14 residues. The V gene's germline CDR1 is SNHLY and CDR2 FYNNEI. Trimming removed 3 bases from V and 0 bases from J, with 8 bases in between.

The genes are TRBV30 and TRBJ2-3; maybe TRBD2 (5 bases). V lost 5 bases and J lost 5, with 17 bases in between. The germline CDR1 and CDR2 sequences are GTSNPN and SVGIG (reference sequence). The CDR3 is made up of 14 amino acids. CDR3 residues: CAWALGAEGDTQYF. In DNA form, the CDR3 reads TGTGCCTGGGCACTCGGAGCGGAAGGAGATACGCAGTATTTT.

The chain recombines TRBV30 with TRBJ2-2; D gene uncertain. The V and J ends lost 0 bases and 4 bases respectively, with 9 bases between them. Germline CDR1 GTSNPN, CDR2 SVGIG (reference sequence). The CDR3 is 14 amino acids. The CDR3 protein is CAWSVRSGTGELFF. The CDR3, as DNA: TGTGCCTGGAGTGTACGGAGTGGCACCGGGGAGCTGTTTTTT.

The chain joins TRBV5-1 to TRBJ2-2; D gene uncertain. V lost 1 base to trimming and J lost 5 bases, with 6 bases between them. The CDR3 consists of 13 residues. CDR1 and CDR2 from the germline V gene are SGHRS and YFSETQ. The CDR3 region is CASSLKATGELFF. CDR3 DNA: TGCGCCAGCAGCTTGAAAGCGACCGGGGAGCTGTTTTTT.

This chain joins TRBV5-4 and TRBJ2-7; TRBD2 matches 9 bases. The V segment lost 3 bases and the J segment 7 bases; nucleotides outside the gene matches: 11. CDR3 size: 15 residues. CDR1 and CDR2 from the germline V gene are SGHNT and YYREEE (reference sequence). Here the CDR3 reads CASSSRLAGLKEQYF. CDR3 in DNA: TGTGCCAGCAGCTCCCGGCTAGCGGGACTTAAAGAGCAGTACTTC.

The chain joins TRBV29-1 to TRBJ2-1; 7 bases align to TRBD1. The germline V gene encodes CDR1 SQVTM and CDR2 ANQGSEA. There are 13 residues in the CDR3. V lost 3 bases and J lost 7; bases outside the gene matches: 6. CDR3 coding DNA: TGCAGCGTTGACAGGGGGAAACGGAATGAGCAGTTCTTC. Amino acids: CSVDRGKRNEQFF.

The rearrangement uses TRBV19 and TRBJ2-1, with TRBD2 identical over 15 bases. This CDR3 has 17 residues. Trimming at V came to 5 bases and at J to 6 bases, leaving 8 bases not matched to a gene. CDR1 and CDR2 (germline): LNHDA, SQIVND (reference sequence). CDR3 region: CASSAWTSGRAANEQFF. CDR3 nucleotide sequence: TGTGCCAGTAGTGCTTGGACTAGCGGGAGGGCCGCCAATGAGCAGTTCTTC.

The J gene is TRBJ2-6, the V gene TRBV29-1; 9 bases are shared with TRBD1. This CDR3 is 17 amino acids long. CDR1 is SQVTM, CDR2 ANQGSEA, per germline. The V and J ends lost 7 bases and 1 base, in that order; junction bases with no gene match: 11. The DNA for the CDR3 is TGCAGCGCTCAAGTGTGGGACAGGGTATCTGGGGCCAACGTCCTGACTTTC. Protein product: CSAQVWDRVSGANVLTF.

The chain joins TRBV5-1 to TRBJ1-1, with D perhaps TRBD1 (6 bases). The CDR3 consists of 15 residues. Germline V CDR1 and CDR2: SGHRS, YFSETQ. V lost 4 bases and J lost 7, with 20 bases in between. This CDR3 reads CASSAGMWRGIEAFF. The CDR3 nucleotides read TGCGCCAGCAGCGCCGGCATGTGGAGGGGGATTGAAGCTTTCTTT.

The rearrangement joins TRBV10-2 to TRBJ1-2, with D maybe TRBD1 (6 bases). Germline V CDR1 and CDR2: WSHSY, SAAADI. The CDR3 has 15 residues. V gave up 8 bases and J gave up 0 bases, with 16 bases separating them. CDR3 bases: TGCGCCAGCCTAAGCATCCGGACAGCTAACTATGGCTACACCTTC. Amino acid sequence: CASLSIRTANYGYTF.

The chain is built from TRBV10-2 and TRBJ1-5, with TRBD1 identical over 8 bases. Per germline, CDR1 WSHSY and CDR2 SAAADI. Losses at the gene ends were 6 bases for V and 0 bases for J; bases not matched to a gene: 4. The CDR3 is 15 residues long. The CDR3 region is CASRGTGNSNQPQHF. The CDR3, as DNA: TGCGCCAGCAGGGGGACAGGCAATAGCAATCAGCCCCAGCATTTT.

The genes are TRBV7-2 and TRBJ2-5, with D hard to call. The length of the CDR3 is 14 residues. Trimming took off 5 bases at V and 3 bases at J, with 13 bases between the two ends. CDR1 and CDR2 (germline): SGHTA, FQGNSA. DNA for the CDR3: TGTGCCAGCAGCAAAGAAAGGTGGGAAGAGACCCAGTACTTC. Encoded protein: CASSKERWEETQYF.

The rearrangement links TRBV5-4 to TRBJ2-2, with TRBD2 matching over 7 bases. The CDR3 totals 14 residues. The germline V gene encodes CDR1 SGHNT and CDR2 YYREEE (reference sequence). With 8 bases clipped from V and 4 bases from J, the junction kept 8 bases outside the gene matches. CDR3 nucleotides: TGTGCCAGTCGGGGGAGGGCCGGCACCGGGGAGCTGTTTTTT. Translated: CASRGRAGTGELFF.